Below, 17 T cell receptor beta chains from the same sample are listed, as sequenced in a study of vaccination effects on CD4 cells after COVID-19. TCRdb keeps only in-frame clones here, not all; method: immunoSEQ multiplex PCR. Here the sample spans approximately 14,000 clones, approximately 80% being singletons. No cognate antigen is known for these TCRs. ViraFEST expansion of antigen-specific CD4+ T cells with viral peptide pools preceded sequencing. At the end of about 10 days of culture, CD4+ T cells were isolated. Between March and December 2020, the person had a SARS-CoV-2 infection that PCR confirmed. All study participants received two doses of BNT162b2 or mRNA-1273 vaccine. The specimen comprised CD4+ T cells from PBMCs cultured with HCoV-NL63 spike peptides, sampled after COVID-19 vaccination. These receptors all come from a human donor who had a prior SARS-CoV-2 infection.

The V gene is TRBV6-6, the J gene TRBJ1-1; D remains ambiguous. Germline lookup yields CDR1 MNHNY and CDR2 SVGAGI (reference sequence). V dropped 0 bases and J dropped 7 bases, with 6 bases sitting between them. The CDR3 spans 12 residues. CDR3: CASSYSRDEAFF. The CDR3 bases are TGTGCCAGCAGTTACTCTAGAGATGAAGCTTTCTTT.

The gene calls are TRBV9 and TRBJ2-3; 7 bases map to TRBD2. The CDR3 runs 15 residues. J gave up 1 base and V 2 bases, and 4 bases lay outside the gene matches. Germline V gene sequence: CDR1 SGDLS, CDR2 YYNGEE. The CDR3 coding sequence is TGTGCCAGCAGCGTGCGGGGAGGGGGCACAGATACGCAGTATTTT. This gives the protein CASSVRGGGTDTQYF.

The CDR3 region has the DNA TGTGCCAGCAGCTTAGGAGGGAACACTGAAGCTTTCTTT. Its translation: CASSLGGNTEAFF. The chain combines TRBV11-3 with TRBJ1-1, with unresolved D. Trimming removed 1 base from V and 1 base from J, with 4 bases in between. CDR3 size: 13 residues. Germline V gene sequence: CDR1 SGHNT, CDR2 YENEEA.

This clone was detected a few times. The chain joins TRBV7-9 to TRBJ2-5; a weak D match, TRBD1 (5 bases). V dropped 1 base and J dropped 5 bases, with 14 bases sitting between them. CDR1 and CDR2 from the germline V gene are SEHNR and FQNEAQ (reference sequence). This CDR3 is built from 15 residues. The CDR3 nucleotides read TGTGCCAGCAGCTTAGGTAGCCTGGCAGGGGAGACCCAGTACTTC. Translation gives CASSLGSLAGETQYF.

The CDR3 nucleotides are TGTGCCAGTCAGAGTTTGGGGACTAGCGGGGGGTTTACCGGGGAGCTGTTTTTT. Protein product: CASQSLGTSGGFTGELFF. The chain employs TRBV19 and TRBJ2-2, with TRBD2 matching 15 bases. The CDR3 is 18 residues long. Germline values: CDR1 LNHDA, CDR2 SQIVND (reference sequence). After removal of 8 bases from V and 5 bases from J, the junction contained 12 bases not matched to a gene.

The rearrangement joins TRBV21-1 to TRBJ1-4; the table's D call, TRBD1, was not checked against the DNA. TRBV21-1 is labeled a pseudogene. This CDR3 comprises 14 residues. The CDR3 loop reads CASIGGTVNEKLFF. CDR3 DNA sequence: TGTGCCAGCATCGGCGGGACAGTCAATGAAAAACTGTTTTTT.

The chain carries TRBV6-5 and TRBJ1-2; maybe TRBD1 (5 bases). CDR3 length: 15 residues. Germline V gene lookup returns CDR1 MNHEY and CDR2 SVGAGI. V dropped 8 bases and J dropped 0 bases, with 16 bases sitting between them. The CDR3 loop is CASSRDGPSNYGYTF. CDR3 DNA sequence: TGTGCCAGCTCCCGGGACGGACCGTCTAACTATGGCTACACCTTC.

The rearrangement uses TRBV19 and TRBJ2-7; D not resolved. Germline V gives CDR1 LNHDA, CDR2 SQIVND (reference sequence). The V and J ends lost 3 bases and 0 bases respectively, with 12 bases between them. The CDR3 contains 15 residues. The CDR3 protein is CASSMTGSSSYEQYF. The CDR3 DNA reads TGTGCCAGTAGTATGACCGGATCTTCCTCCTACGAGCAGTACTTC.

The chain couples TRBV11-2 to TRBJ2-3, with a possible D match to TRBD2 (5 bases). Germline V gene sequence: CDR1 SGHAT, CDR2 FQNNGV. The V and J ends lost 5 bases and 4 bases respectively, with 13 bases between them. The CDR3 sequence is 14 residues long. The CDR3 region is CASSRGSVSDTQYF. The CDR3 DNA is TGTGCCAGCAGCCGAGGGTCGGTATCAGATACGCAGTATTTT.

This chain links TRBV19 with TRBJ1-1; no reliable D call. From germline, CDR1 is LNHDA and CDR2 SQIVND (reference sequence). V was trimmed by 5 bases and J by 0 bases, leaving 10 bases between them. This CDR3 region has 14 residues. CDR3 residues: CASSPGIMNTEAFF. The CDR3 bases are TGTGCCAGTAGTCCAGGTATTATGAACACTGAAGCTTTCTTT.

The sample holds a few counts of this clone. The genes are TRBV7-3 and TRBJ2-5; maybe TRBD2 (7 bases). With 1 base removed from V and 4 bases from J, the gap between germline ends came to 13 bases. Germline V gives CDR1 SGHTA, CDR2 FQGTGA. The CDR3 is 15 residues long. CDR3 region: CASSLMGGQGETQYF. The CDR3, as DNA: TGTGCCAGCAGCTTAATGGGGGGGCAGGGAGAGACCCAGTACTTC.

V and J are TRBV11-3 and TRBJ2-2; D unclear. The germline V gene encodes CDR1 SGHNT and CDR2 YENEEA. The CDR3 is 14 residues long. The V end was cut by 2 bases, the J end by 1 base, with 5 bases between. CDR3 amino acids: CASSLLRNTGELFF. The CDR3 nucleotides are TGTGCCAGCAGCTTATTGAGGAACACCGGGGAGCTGTTTTTT. Filled out from reference TRBV11-3 and TRBJ2-2, the complete variable domain reads EAGVVQSPRYKIIEKKQPVAFWCNPISGHNTLYWYLQNLGQGPELLIRYENEEAVDDSQLPKDRFSAERLKGVDSTLKIQPAELGDSAVYLCASSLLRNTGELFFGEGSRLTVL.

As regards this clone: One end of the junction fails to match germline, which may point to a read error. The chain joins TRBV2 to TRBJ2-5; the D gene could be TRBD1 or TRBD2 (5 bases each). Germline assignment: CDR1 SNHLY and CDR2 FYNNEI. The length of the CDR3 is 11 residues. Written as DNA, the CDR3 is TGTGCCAGTAAGATCCGGGACCCCTATGACTTC. Residues: CASKIRDPYDF.

The V call is TRBV19, the J call TRBJ2-5; 16 nucleotides agree with TRBD2. The CDR3 is 19 residues long. Germline V gene lookup returns CDR1 LNHDA and CDR2 SQIVND (reference sequence). Trimming cost V 4 bases and J 2 bases; bases outside gene matches: 10. CDR3 bases: TGTGCCAGTAGTAAGCGACCGGGACTAGCGGGAGGGTATCAAGAGACCCAGTACTTC. Translation gives CASSKRPGLAGGYQETQYF.

There are a few counts of this clone. The CDR3 spells CAWSSKTSGKYNEQFF. The CDR3, as DNA: TGTGCCTGGAGCTCAAAGACTAGCGGGAAGTACAATGAGCAGTTCTTC. The chain uses TRBV30 and TRBJ2-1, with TRBD2 matching over 11 bases. The J segment lost 4 bases and the V segment lost 3 bases, leaving 8 bases of the junction unmatched. The germline V gene encodes CDR1 GTSNPN and CDR2 SVGIG (reference sequence). The CDR3 has 16 amino acids. The variable domain in full, with the rest retrieved from reference TRBV30 and TRBJ2-1, is SQTIHQWPATLVQPVGSPLSLECTVEGTSNPNLYWYRQAAGRGLQLLFYSVGIGQISSEVPQNLSASRPQDRQFILSSKKLLLSDSGFYLCAWSSKTSGKYNEQFFGPGTRLTVL.

The rearrangement uses TRBV7-3 and TRBJ2-5, with TRBD2 identical over 9 bases. The CDR3 spans 18 residues. CDR1 is SGHTA and CDR2 is FQGTGA in the germline V gene. Trimming at V came to 0 bases and at J to 4 bases, leaving 12 bases not matched to a gene. The DNA for the CDR3 is TGTGCCAGCAGCTTAACCCCCCCTGGCGGGGGGGCGGGAGAGACCCAGTACTTC. Translating it yields CASSLTPPGGGAGETQYF.

This sequence joins TRBV5-1 and TRBJ1-2; 10 positions match TRBD1. The trim removed 0 bases at V and 5 bases at J, leaving 1 base unmatched. Germline CDR1 is SGHRS and CDR2 is YFSETQ. The length of the CDR3 is 14 residues. CDR3 nucleotides: TGCGCCAGCAGCTTGGGGGACAGGGGATATGGCTACACCTTC. Protein sequence: CASSLGDRGYGYTF.